The 21 T cell receptor beta chains listed next were all sequenced from one sample in a study of CD8 T cells in ankylosing spondylitis. TCRdb ran MiXCR on the 5' RACE reads and lists one entry per CDR3 protein. The sample contains around 340,000 distinct CDR3 sequences, roughly 14% of which appear only once. Sequenced material: blood, either unsorted or a sorted T cell fraction (not recorded which). These receptors were taken from a male donor with ankylosing spondylitis or in good health (not recorded which).

This clonotype was seen once. The rearrangement joins TRBV15 to TRBJ2-1, with TRBD2 as a possible D gene (5 bases). Trimming took off 0 bases at V and 8 bases at J, with 17 bases between the two ends. CDR3 length: 16 residues. Germline loops: CDR1 LNHNV, CDR2 YYDKDF (reference sequence). CDR3: CATSRDLPGSFHEQFF. Written as DNA, the CDR3 is TGTGCCACCAGCAGAGATCTGCCGGGGAGCTTCCATGAGCAGTTCTTC.

In this sample, this clonotype turned up many times. The V and J genes are TRBV24-1 and TRBJ2-1, with 10 bases matching TRBD2. V was pared by 5 bases and J by 6 bases, with 9 bases of the junction left unmatched. The CDR3 is made up of 16 amino acids. Per the germline V gene, CDR1 is KGHDR and CDR2 is SFDVKD. The CDR3, as DNA: TGTGCCACCAGTGTTGTGGCTAGCGGGGGACGCAATGAGCAGTTCTTC. This codes for CATSVVASGGRNEQFF.

Comments on this clonotype: Sequence at one end of the junction differs from germline and may be a read error. The genes are TRBV29-1 and TRBJ2-5; D gene uncertain. CDR3 length: 12 amino acids. Germline loops: CDR1 SQVTM, CDR2 ANQGSEA. CDR3 protein: CSVDKVTEAQYF. CDR3 coding DNA: TGCAGCGTTGATAAGGTTACAGAGGCCCAGTACTTC.

This clonotype has at least ten counts. The chain has TRBV5-6 and TRBJ1-5, with 8 positions matching TRBD1. J gave up 1 base and V 5 bases, and 5 bases lay outside the gene matches. The CDR3 has 15 amino acids. Germline-derived CDR1 and CDR2 are SGHDT and YYEEEE. For the CDR3, the DNA is TGTGCCAGCAGTCGACAGGGGAGAAGCAATCAGCCCCAGCATTTT. Translated: CASSRQGRSNQPQHF.

In this sample, this clonotype turned up many times. This chain uses TRBV12-3 or TRBV12-4 with TRBJ1-2; a possible D gene is TRBD1 (5 bases). This CDR3 has 12 amino acids. Trimming removed 5 bases at V and 8 bases at J, with 12 bases between. CDR3 residues: CASSTQGQGYTF. In DNA form, the CDR3 reads TGTGCCAGCAGTACCCAGGGTCAGGGCTACACCTTC.

This clonotype came up a few times. The chain joins TRBV3-1 to TRBJ1-5; no firm D call. The V gene's germline CDR1 is LGHDT and CDR2 YNNKEL (reference sequence). Between the trimmed V and J ends, which lost 4 bases and 9 bases, there was a span of 13 bases. The CDR3 is 13 residues long. CDR3 region: CASSRDSQGPQHF. The CDR3 DNA follows: TGTGCCAGCAGCCGAGACTCCCAAGGGCCCCAGCATTTT.

CDR3 sequence (DNA): TGCGCCAGCAGCCAAGATGGGGAGGGGATCTATGGCTACACCTTC. Translated, it gives CASSQDGEGIYGYTF. The chain has TRBV4-1 and TRBJ1-2, with a possible D match to TRBD1 (5 bases). The V gene's germline CDR1 is MGHRA and CDR2 YSYEKL. Trimming took off 0 bases at V and 4 bases at J, with 12 bases between the two ends. CDR3 size: 15 residues.

This clonotype was observed a handful of times. The V and J genes are TRBV19 and TRBJ2-7; tentatively, D is TRBD2 (5 bases). V shed 0 bases and J shed 0 bases, with 9 bases lying between them. This CDR3 spans 15 amino acids. Germline assignment: CDR1 LNHDA and CDR2 SQIVND (reference sequence). CDR3 sequence: CASSIDLGVSYEQYF. Written as DNA, the CDR3 is TGTGCCAGTAGTATAGATCTGGGAGTCTCCTACGAGCAGTACTTC. The full variable domain, with the rest looked up from reference TRBV19 and TRBJ2-7, is DGGITQSPKYLFRKEGQNVTLSCEQNLNHDAMYWYRQDPGQGLRLIYYSQIVNDFQKGDIAEGYSVSREKKESFPLTVTSAQKNPTAFYLCASSIDLGVSYEQYFGPGTRLTVT.

This clonotype has at least ten counts. The chain recombines TRBV3-1 with TRBJ1-5, with 7 bases matching TRBD1. Germline V gene lookup returns CDR1 LGHDT and CDR2 YNNKEL (reference sequence). The junction had 4 bases not matched to a gene; V was cut back by 1 base and J by 4 bases. The CDR3 has 15 amino acids. CDR3 amino acids: CASSQGTGLNQPQHF. The CDR3 DNA sequence: TGTGCCAGCAGCCAAGGGACAGGCCTAAATCAGCCCCAGCATTTT.

This clonotype was detected only a few times. The rearrangement joins TRBV7-2 to TRBJ2-7; maybe TRBD2 (6 bases). Trimming removed 3 bases from V and 1 base from J, with 16 bases in between. The CDR3 totals 16 residues. Germline CDR1 SGHTA, CDR2 FQGNSA. The CDR3 loop reads CASSFPSGTASYEQYF. The CDR3 coding sequence is TGTGCCAGCAGCTTTCCCTCCGGGACTGCTTCCTACGAGCAGTACTTC. The whole variable domain, filled in from reference TRBV7-2 and TRBJ2-7, reads GAGVSQSPSNKVTEKGKDVELRCDPISGHTALYWYRQSLGQGLEFLIYFQGNSAPDKSGLPSDRFSAERTGGSVSTLTIQRTQQEDSAVYLCASSFPSGTASYEQYFGPGTRLTVT.

This clonotype was counted only a few times. The rearrangement uses TRBV20-1 and TRBJ2-1; 7 bases map to TRBD2. Germline trimming cut 2 bases from V and 3 bases from J; bases unmatched to any gene: 13. The germline gives CDR1 DFQATT, CDR2 SNEGSKA (reference sequence). The CDR3 sequence is 17 residues long. CDR3 residues: CSARPGVAGESYNEQFF. Written as DNA, the CDR3 is TGCAGTGCTAGACCCGGGGTGGCGGGAGAGAGCTACAATGAGCAGTTCTTC.

CDR3 sequence reads: CASSTQAMNTEAFF. For the CDR3, the DNA is TGTGCCAGCAGTACCCAGGCCATGAACACTGAAGCTTTCTTT. This sequence joins TRBV6-1 and TRBJ1-1; no clear D. This CDR3 comprises 14 residues. The germline V and J ends were trimmed by 5 bases and 0 bases, with 10 bases remaining between them. Germline CDR1 is MNHNS and CDR2 is SASEGT.

V and J are TRBV19 and TRBJ1-1; 7 bases align to TRBD1. Per germline, CDR1 LNHDA and CDR2 SQIVND (reference sequence). V trimming: 5 bases; J trimming: 4 bases; junction bases outside the gene matches: 7. CDR3 length equals 14 residues. The CDR3 here is CASSVTGEGTEAFF. The CDR3 DNA sequence: TGTGCCAGTAGTGTAACAGGGGAAGGCACTGAAGCTTTCTTT.

The chain has TRBV7-2 and TRBJ2-1; TRBD2 is a possible D gene (5 bases). Trimming pared 4 bases from V and 6 bases from J, leaving 13 bases between. The CDR3 is 14 residues long. CDR1 is SGHTA, CDR2 FQGNSA, per germline. Here the CDR3 DNA reads TGTGCCAGCAGCTCCCGACTACTCGGCAATGAGCAGTTCTTC. It specifies CASSSRLLGNEQFF.

This clonotype has only a few counts. The chain links TRBV5-5 to TRBJ2-7; TRBD1 might be the D (6 bases). The V and J ends lost 4 bases and 5 bases respectively, with 19 bases between them. Germline V gives CDR1 SGHKS, CDR2 YYEKEE (reference sequence). The CDR3 is 15 amino acids. In DNA, the CDR3 is TGTGCCAGCAGCCCCCTGTGGACAGCGTTCGACGAGCAGTACTTC. Translated, it gives CASSPLWTAFDEQYF.

This clonotype has a handful of counts. The genes are TRBV11-3 and TRBJ1-2; D is undetermined. The V end lost 0 bases, the J end lost 7 bases, and 3 bases lay between the germline ends. Germline CDR1 reads SGHNT; CDR2 reads YENEEA. This CDR3 is 11 amino acids long. CDR3 sequence (DNA): TGTGCCAGCAGCTTAGAGGGTGGCTACACCTTC. Its protein is CASSLEGGYTF.

The table lists this clonotype with a few counts. In DNA, the CDR3 is TGTGCCAGCAGCGGATCCGGGACAAGGACCTACGAGCAGTACTTC. Translated: CASSGSGTRTYEQYF. This chain links TRBV7-2 with TRBJ2-7, with D perhaps matching TRBD1 (6 bases). The germline V gene has CDR1 SGHTA and CDR2 FQGNSA. Trimming removed 5 bases from V and 2 bases from J, with 16 bases in between. CDR3 size: 15 residues.

This chain connects TRBV29-1 to TRBJ2-1; D may be TRBD1 or TRBD2 (5 bases each). The V end lost 7 bases, the J end lost 5 bases, and 15 bases lay between the germline ends. The CDR3 length is 13 residues. Germline CDR1 and CDR2: SQVTM and ANQGSEA. As DNA, the CDR3 is TGCAGCGCGAGGGACCTTCCGCACAATGAGCAGTTCTTC. Protein product: CSARDLPHNEQFF.

This clonotype was observed a few times. V and J are TRBV11-2 and TRBJ1-2; D perhaps matches TRBD1 (6 bases). Deletions cut 4 bases from V and 4 bases from J, with 16 bases between. Germline assignment: CDR1 SGHAT and CDR2 FQNNGV. The CDR3 is 15 residues long. The CDR3 DNA sequence: TGTGCCAGCAGCTCGTTGTCAGGGGCAATCTATGGCTACACCTTC. Translating it yields CASSSLSGAIYGYTF.

This clonotype was counted ten times or more. The V and J genes are TRBV29-1 and TRBJ1-1, with TRBD1 matching 7 bases. Germline V gene sequence: CDR1 SQVTM, CDR2 ANQGSEA. CDR3 size: 13 residues. V lost 7 bases to trimming and J lost 1 base; unmatched junction nucleotides: 6. In DNA, the CDR3 is TGCAGCGGGCTGGGACAGAGGAACACTGAAGCTTTCTTT. This translates into CSGLGQRNTEAFF.

V and J are TRBV9 and TRBJ1-1; 8 bases agree with TRBD1. Germline V CDR1 and CDR2: SGDLS, YYNGEE. The CDR3 consists of 13 residues. After removal of 4 bases from V and 5 bases from J, the junction contained 4 bases not matched to a gene. Here the CDR3 DNA reads TGTGCCAGCAGCTATACAGGGGGGACTGAAGCTTTCTTT. Amino acids: CASSYTGGTEAFF.